These 27 T cell receptor beta chains originate from one sample sequenced in a study of control samples from healthy donors and cancer patients. The assay was immunoSEQ multiplex PCR, and TCRdb's table has in-frame clones only and misses some. The repertoire consists of roughly 200,000 clones, with 91% occurring once and the leading ten covering approximately 2%. Sample: blood. Receptors were obtained from a man aged 25 to 40 in good health.

The chain uses TRBV7-2 and TRBJ1-2; perhaps TRBD1 as D (5 bases). V was pared by 1 base and J by 4 bases, with 7 bases between. Looked up from germline, CDR1 is SGHTA and CDR2 is FQGNSA. This CDR3 is built from 13 residues. The CDR3 DNA is TGTGCCAGCAGCTTAGACAGGACCTATGGCTACACCTTC. It encodes CASSLDRTYGYTF.

The chain has TRBV7-2 and TRBJ2-1, with 8 bases matching TRBD2. This CDR3 has 14 amino acids. J gave up 10 bases and V 4 bases, and 9 bases lay outside the gene matches. Germline V gene data show CDR1 as SGHTA and CDR2 as FQGNSA. The DNA of the CDR3 is TGTGCCAGCAGCTCGATCGGGGGGGCCAGGGAGCAGTTCTTC. Residues: CASSSIGGAREQFF.

V and J are TRBV7-9 and TRBJ1-2, with TRBD1 as a possible D gene (5 bases). In germline, CDR1 is SEHNR, CDR2 FQNEAQ (reference sequence). The CDR3 length is 15 residues. V lost 2 bases and J lost 1, with 11 bases in between. CDR3 bases: TGTGCCAGCAGCTTATCCGACAGACTTAACTATGGCTACACCTTC. Amino acid sequence: CASSLSDRLNYGYTF.

The chain recombines TRBV7-2 with TRBJ1-2; D may be TRBD1 (6 bases). V was trimmed by 1 base and J by 8 bases, leaving 20 bases between them. From germline, CDR1 is SGHTA and CDR2 FQGNSA. This CDR3 is built from 16 residues. DNA of the CDR3: TGTGCCAGCAGCTTAGTAGGCAGGGGCGAATTGGAGGGCTACACCTTC. Protein product: CASSLVGRGELEGYTF.

This sequence joins TRBV6-4 and TRBJ1-1; D might be TRBD1 (5 bases). Germline CDR1 is MRHNA and CDR2 is SNTAGT. V was clipped by 6 bases and J by 2 bases, with 10 bases between them. CDR3 length: 13 residues. Here the CDR3 DNA reads TGTGCCAGCAGCAGACAGTCAAACACTGAAGCTTTCTTT. The encoded protein is CASSRQSNTEAFF.

The J gene is TRBJ1-4, the V gene TRBV7-9; 7 nucleotides match TRBD1. Germline lookup yields CDR1 SEHNR and CDR2 FQNEAQ (reference sequence). Unmatched junction bases numbered 16, after V lost 6 bases and J lost 0 bases. This CDR3 has 19 residues. The CDR3 here is CASSPHRYSGQPTNEKLFF. In DNA, the CDR3 is TGTGCCAGCAGTCCGCATCGATACTCGGGACAGCCAACTAATGAAAAACTGTTTTTT.

J is TRBJ1-4 and V is TRBV27, with a tentative D call TRBD1 (5 bases). Germline loops: CDR1 MNHEY, CDR2 SMNVEV (reference sequence). The CDR3 runs to 15 residues. Trimming took off 6 bases at V and 0 bases at J, with 11 bases between the two ends. CDR3 in DNA: TGTGCCAGCAGGGGTACAGGAGCAACTAATGAAAAACTGTTTTTT. Amino acids: CASRGTGATNEKLFF.

This clone was seen once. The chain links TRBV9 to TRBJ2-7; D perhaps matches TRBD1 (5 bases). CDR1 is SGDLS, CDR2 YYNGEE, per germline. V lost 3 bases, J lost 0 bases, and 10 bases lay in between. CDR3 length: 14 residues. CDR3 DNA sequence: TGTGCCAGCAGCGCGGACACGAGCTCCTACGAGCAGTACTTC. The encoded protein is CASSADTSSYEQYF.

The chain carries TRBV24-1 and TRBJ1-1; 9 bases match TRBD1. Unmatched junction bases numbered 6, after V lost 7 bases and J lost 1 base. The CDR3 is made up of 15 amino acids. Germline values: CDR1 KGHDR, CDR2 SFDVKD. CDR3 loop: CATSDTGGPNTEAFF. The CDR3, as DNA: TGTGCCACCAGCGACACAGGGGGCCCGAACACTGAAGCTTTCTTT.

The J gene is TRBJ1-2, the V gene TRBV12-5, with D perhaps TRBD1 (5 bases). The CDR3 length is 12 residues. Trimming removed 3 bases at V and 6 bases at J, with 8 bases between. The germline CDR1 and CDR2 sequences are LGHNT and FRNRAP. The CDR3 DNA reads TGTGCTAGTGGTTTTAAAGGGGATGGCTACACCTTC. It encodes CASGFKGDGYTF. The whole variable domain, remainder taken from reference TRBV12-5 and TRBJ1-2, is DARVTQTPRHKVTEMGQEVTMRCQPILGHNTVFWYRQTMMQGLELLAYFRNRAPLDDSGMPKDRFSAEMPDATLATLKIQPSEPRDSAVYFCASGFKGDGYTFGSGTRLTVV.

The V and J genes are TRBV10-1 and TRBJ2-2; D unclear. Germline CDR1 and CDR2: WNHNN and SYGVQD (reference sequence). This CDR3 comprises 16 residues. Trimming pared 3 bases from V and 1 base from J, leaving 12 bases between. In nucleotides, the CDR3 is TGCGCCAGCAGTGATCGGAAAGAGTTGAACACCGGGGAGCTGTTTTTT. It specifies CASSDRKELNTGELFF.

The genes are TRBV14 and TRBJ1-1; 8 nucleotides align to TRBD1. Germline V gene lookup returns CDR1 SGHDN and CDR2 FVKESK. The CDR3 covers 15 residues. V gave up 4 bases and J gave up 9 bases; unmatched junction bases: 13. The DNA for the CDR3 is TGTGCCAGCAGCCCCTCCCCGGACAGGGTCCCCAAAGCTTTCTTT. The encoded protein is CASSPSPDRVPKAFF.

This sequence joins TRBV4-1 and TRBJ2-7, with 12 bases lining up with TRBD2. Germline-derived CDR1 and CDR2 are MGHRA and YSYEKL. This CDR3 spans 18 amino acids. J was trimmed by 2 bases and V by 4 bases; bases with no gene match: 12. In DNA, the CDR3 is TGCGCCAGCAGCCTTCAACATACTAGCGGGGGGTCCGCCTACGAGCAGTACTTC. This sequence encodes CASSLQHTSGGSAYEQYF.

This sequence joins TRBV12-5 and TRBJ1-1; TRBD1 matches at 10 bases. The junction had 2 bases not matched to a gene; V was cut back by 4 bases and J by 6 bases. Per germline, CDR1 LGHNT and CDR2 FRNRAP. This CDR3 comprises 13 residues. The CDR3 nucleotides read TGTGCTAGTGGTTGGGACAGGGGTGCTGAAGCTTTCTTT. Encoded protein: CASGWDRGAEAFF.

This rearrangement joins TRBV11-3 to TRBJ2-3; 12 bases align to TRBD2. Trimming at V came to 3 bases and at J to 11 bases, leaving 6 bases not matched to a gene. CDR3 size: 14 residues. The V gene's germline CDR1 is SGHNT and CDR2 YENEEA. CDR3: CASSLGLAGAVQYF. The CDR3 DNA follows: TGTGCCAGCAGCTTGGGACTAGCGGGCGCGGTGCAGTATTTT.

The chain joins TRBV4-2 to TRBJ1-1; no clear D. The CDR3 runs to 12 residues. Germline V lookup: CDR1 LGHNA, CDR2 YNFKEQ. The ends were cut back, 1 base at V and 3 bases at J, with 3 bases in the middle. This CDR3 reads CASSQGDTEAFF. CDR3 DNA: TGTGCCAGCAGCCAAGGGGACACTGAAGCTTTCTTT.

The chain is built from TRBV6-4 and TRBJ2-3, with 13 bases fitting TRBD2. The CDR3 sequence is 18 residues long. V lost 6 bases and J lost 0; bases outside the gene matches: 9. The germline CDR1 and CDR2 sequences are MRHNA and SNTAGT. CDR3 nucleotide sequence: TGTGCCAGCAGACGGACTAGCGGGGGAGCTACTAGCACAGATACGCAGTATTTT. This gives the protein CASRRTSGGATSTDTQYF.

The chain combines TRBV12-5 with TRBJ1-1; 8 bases fit TRBD1. In germline, CDR1 is LGHNT, CDR2 FRNRAP. This CDR3 is built from 13 residues. V lost 6 bases, J lost 5 bases, and 5 bases stayed unmatched. CDR3 loop: CASGPTGGTEAFF. DNA for the CDR3: TGTGCTAGTGGACCCACAGGGGGGACTGAAGCTTTCTTT.

This chain uses TRBV30 with TRBJ1-1, with D possibly being TRBD1 (6 bases). Germline lookup yields CDR1 GTSNPN and CDR2 SVGIG (reference sequence). V was clipped by 0 bases and J by 6 bases, with 11 bases between them. The CDR3 length is 13 residues. As DNA, the CDR3 is TGTGCCTGGAGTGTACTGAGGGGGTCTGAAGCTTTCTTT. This translates into CAWSVLRGSEAFF. The full variable domain, its missing parts supplied by reference TRBV30 and TRBJ1-1, is SQTIHQWPATLVQPVGSPLSLECTVEGTSNPNLYWYRQAAGRGLQLLFYSVGIGQISSEVPQNLSASRPQDRQFILSSKKLLLSDSGFYLCAWSVLRGSEAFFGQGTRLTVV.

V and J are TRBV5-1 and TRBJ2-1; D possibly corresponds to TRBD1 (6 bases). Trimming shortened V by 4 bases and J by 6 bases, and 14 bases separated the two germline ends. CDR1 and CDR2 from the germline V gene are SGHRS and YFSETQ. CDR3 length: 14 amino acids. CDR3 amino acids: CASSPRGQSNEQFF. CDR3 in DNA: TGCGCCAGCAGCCCTCGCGGACAGAGCAATGAGCAGTTCTTC.

This chain joins TRBV10-1 and TRBJ1-6; no reliable D call. Germline V lookup: CDR1 WNHNN, CDR2 SYGVQD (reference sequence). Between the trimmed V and J ends, which lost 0 bases and 7 bases, there was a span of 13 bases. This CDR3 is built from 16 residues. CDR3 sequence: CASSESGLGVNSPLHF. The CDR3 DNA is TGCGCCAGCAGTGAGTCCGGCCTCGGAGTCAATTCACCCCTCCACTTT.

This clone was picked up a small number of times. The chain is built from TRBV28 and TRBJ2-3; 9 positions match TRBD2. The CDR3 is 16 amino acids. The germline CDR1 and CDR2 sequences are MDHEN and SYDVKM. The junction had 6 bases not matched to a gene; V was cut back by 5 bases and J by 0 bases. This chain's CDR3 is CASSPHLAGSTDTQYF. CDR3 DNA: TGTGCCAGCAGTCCCCATCTAGCGGGAAGCACAGATACGCAGTATTTT.

The chain uses TRBV30 and TRBJ2-3; 7 bases align to TRBD2. Losses at the gene ends were 4 bases for V and 5 bases for J; bases not matched to a gene: 15. Germline V gives CDR1 GTSNPN, CDR2 SVGIG (reference sequence). The CDR3 consists of 16 residues. CDR3 sequence reads: CAWIDGRGVGGDTQYF. For the CDR3, the DNA is TGTGCCTGGATAGATGGTCGGGGGGTTGGTGGAGATACGCAGTATTTT.

The chain has TRBV24-1 and TRBJ1-5; possible D gene TRBD1, 5 bases. The V end lost 3 bases, the J end lost 3 bases, and 11 bases lay between the germline ends. Germline CDR1 KGHDR, CDR2 SFDVKD. CDR3 length equals 15 residues. This CDR3 reads CATSDRGAVNQPQHF. CDR3 nucleotide sequence: TGTGCCACCAGTGATAGAGGGGCGGTCAATCAGCCCCAGCATTTT.

This clone appeared a few times. This sequence joins TRBV27 and TRBJ2-3; D is perhaps TRBD2 (6 bases). The CDR3 is 15 amino acids. Germline CDR1 reads MNHEY; CDR2 reads SMNVEV (reference sequence). Trimming shortened V by 10 bases and J by 3 bases, and 20 bases separated the two germline ends. CDR3 coding DNA: TGTGCCATCTCCTTAACGGGGGACCTTACAGATACGCAGTATTTT. The encoded protein is CAISLTGDLTDTQYF.

This clone was seen once. V and J are TRBV7-9 and TRBJ1-1; the D gene is possibly TRBD1 (6 bases). V lost 5 bases and J lost 9, with 19 bases in between. This CDR3 is built from 14 residues. Germline V gene lookup returns CDR1 SEHNR and CDR2 FQNEAQ (reference sequence). The CDR3 DNA reads as TGTGCCAGCAGCCCCGGCCCGGCAGGGGCTAAAGCTTTCTTT. Translating gives CASSPGPAGAKAFF.

The J gene is TRBJ1-3, the V gene TRBV29-1; TRBD1 matches 11 bases. Germline V gene lookup returns CDR1 SQVTM and CDR2 ANQGSEA. The CDR3 contains 15 residues. Trimming took 5 bases from V and 2 from J; bases not matched to a gene: 5. This CDR3 reads CSVTDRGRPGNTIYF. The CDR3 nucleotides read TGCAGCGTTACGGACAGGGGGCGACCTGGAAACACCATATATTTT. The whole variable domain, filled in from reference TRBV29-1 and TRBJ1-3, reads SAVISQKPSRDICQRGTSLTIQCQVDSQVTMMFWYRQQPGQSLTLIATANQGSEATYESGFVIDKFPISRPNLTFSTLTVSNMSPEDSSIYLCSVTDRGRPGNTIYFGEGSWLTVV.